This paragraph reports one TCR beta chain. The sample belongs to a study of blood T cell repertoires in COVID-19. Cohorts were based on clinical histories the participants reported. Symptom resolution, clearance, or two negative PCRs marked donors in Cohort 3 as recovered. Here immunoSEQ multiplex PCR was the method, and the copy in TCRdb shows in-frame clones only, minus some. The data contain over 250,000 clones, more than 90% of them singletons. The CDR3 length is 15 residues. From germline, CDR1 is SGHDT and CDR2 YYEEEE. The ends were cut back, 0 bases at V and 5 bases at J, with 12 bases in the middle.

The V and J genes are TRBV5-6 and TRBJ1-5; D may be TRBD1 (6 bases). The source of this sequence is a man aged 55 to 70 who had recovered from COVID-19. The sample comprised PBMCs or T cells enriched from blood (not recorded which). The CDR3 reads CASSLGQVADQPQHF. The DNA of the CDR3 is TGTGCCAGCAGCTTGGGACAGGTGGCGGATCAGCCCCAGCATTTT. The full variable domain, with the rest looked up from reference TRBV5-6 and TRBJ1-5, is DAGVTQSPTHLIKTRGQQVTLRCSPKSGHDTVSWYQQALGQGPQFIFQYYEEEERQRGNFPDRFSGHQFPNYSSELNVNALLLGDSALYLCASSLGQVADQPQHFGDGTRLSIL.